This passage covers 18 T cell receptor beta chains from one sample sequenced in a study of identical twins. One entry per CDR3 protein results from TCRdb running MiXCR on the 5' RACE reads. The data show approximately 890,000 distinct CDR3 sequences, with about 12% seen just once and 1.5% to 2% held by the top ten. The sample was also linked to a second study, of yellow fever vaccine responses in identical twins.

Sequencing was performed on PBMCs. Receptors were obtained from a woman under 30 in good health.

This CDR3 reads CASSSSGQINQPQHF. The CDR3 nucleotides are TGTGCCAGCAGTTCGTCCGGACAGATCAATCAGCCCCAGCATTTT. This chain connects TRBV12-3 or TRBV12-4 to TRBJ1-5; a possible D gene is TRBD1 (6 bases). This CDR3 region has 15 residues. The V gene lost 4 bases and the J gene lost 3 bases, with 13 bases spanning the gap.

The rearrangement uses TRBV5-5 and TRBJ1-2; no clear D. Germline values: CDR1 SGHKS, CDR2 YYEKEE (reference sequence). This CDR3 has 15 residues. V lost 0 bases to trimming and J lost 8 bases, with 17 bases between them. CDR3 sequence reads: CASSLARGFGEGYTF. For the CDR3, the DNA is TGTGCCAGCAGCTTGGCCCGAGGGTTTGGGGAAGGCTACACCTTC.

The table lists this clonotype with a few counts. V gene TRBV6-2 or TRBV6-3 combines with J gene TRBJ1-1; no clear D gene. Between the trimmed V and J ends, which lost 5 bases and 1 base, there was a span of 11 bases. The CDR3 totals 14 residues. CDR1 and CDR2 (germline): MNHEY, SVGEGT. The CDR3 DNA follows: TGTGCCAGCAGTACCGGACTGCCGAACACTGAAGCTTTCTTT. Its translation is CASSTGLPNTEAFF.

The V gene is TRBV6-1, the J gene TRBJ2-5; 7 bases align to TRBD2. The CDR3 loop spans 14 amino acids. Per the germline V gene, CDR1 is MNHNS and CDR2 is SASEGT. The junction had 8 bases not matched to a gene; V was cut back by 5 bases and J by 5 bases. CDR3 DNA sequence: TGTGCCAGCAGTCTTCGAGCGGGGTGGGAGACCCAGTACTTC. Protein sequence: CASSLRAGWETQYF.

In nucleotides, the CDR3 is TGTGCCAGCAGCTTAGGTTTCCTACAAGCGGCGAGCCCTGAAGCTTTCTTT. Amino acid sequence: CASSLGFLQAASPEAFF. The J gene is TRBJ1-1, the V gene TRBV13; D gene unclear. This CDR3 spans 17 amino acids. Germline V gene data show CDR1 as PRHDT and CDR2 as FYEKMQ (reference sequence). V shed 0 bases and J shed 6 bases, with 20 bases lying between them.

The sample holds a few counts of this clonotype. A read error may explain this, as a much larger clone is one base away. The V call is TRBV10-3, the J call TRBJ2-7; D not resolved. Germline V gene sequence: CDR1 ENHRY, CDR2 SYGVKD. V was clipped by 3 bases and J by 2 bases, with 5 bases between them. CDR3 length equals 12 residues. The CDR3: CAISDGAYEQYF. The CDR3 DNA follows: TGTGCCATCAGTGACGGCGCCTACGAGCAGTACTTC.

The chain carries TRBV27 and TRBJ2-1, with 7 bases identical to TRBD1. This CDR3 is built from 15 residues. CDR1 and CDR2 (germline): MNHEY, SMNVEV (reference sequence). With 6 bases clipped from V and 8 bases from J, the junction kept 13 bases outside the gene matches. CDR3 protein: CASSPLGQGVHEQFF. Here the CDR3 DNA reads TGTGCCAGCAGCCCTTTGGGGCAGGGGGTACATGAGCAGTTCTTC.

This clonotype has just a few counts. V and J are TRBV7-3 and TRBJ2-1; tentatively, D is TRBD1 or TRBD2 (5 bases each). V lost 3 bases and J 4 bases, leaving 10 bases between the germline ends. In germline, CDR1 is SGHTA, CDR2 FQGTGA. This CDR3 spans 14 amino acids. As DNA, the CDR3 is TGTGCCAGCAGCTTCGGGACCGAGTACAATGAGCAGTTCTTC. The encoded protein is CASSFGTEYNEQFF.

This clonotype was counted only a few times. The chain employs TRBV12-3 or TRBV12-4 and TRBJ2-1; D tentatively reads TRBD1 or TRBD2 (5 bases each). CDR3 length: 14 residues. V shed 7 bases and J shed 7 bases, with 17 bases lying between them. The CDR3 DNA follows: TGTGCCAGCACCCCGACTCGGGGCAAAAATGAGCAGTTCTTC. Translated, it gives CASTPTRGKNEQFF.

This clonotype was seen at least ten times. The chain has TRBV5-1 and TRBJ2-7; 7 bases agree with TRBD1. With 4 bases clipped from V and 4 bases from J, the junction kept 8 bases outside the gene matches. Germline V gene lookup returns CDR1 SGHRS and CDR2 YFSETQ. CDR3 length: 14 amino acids. The CDR3 nucleotides read TGCGCCAGCAGCGTCGCACCAGGGGGATACGAGCAGTACTTC. Its protein product is CASSVAPGGYEQYF.

This clonotype was counted only a few times. The chain recombines TRBV6-1 with TRBJ1-6; maybe TRBD1 (6 bases). Per germline, CDR1 MNHNS and CDR2 SASEGT. CDR3 size: 20 residues. V lost 2 bases to trimming and J lost 4 bases, with 24 bases between them. The CDR3 nucleotides read TGTGCCAGCAGTGAATCCGGCCAGGGGTGGGTAATGGGGTATAATTCACCCCTCCACTTT. Protein: CASSESGQGWVMGYNSPLHF.

Only a few counts were recorded for this clonotype. The chain is built from TRBV20-1 and TRBJ2-1; TRBD2 is a possible D gene (6 bases). V gave up 1 base and J gave up 6 bases, with 13 bases separating them. The CDR3 sequence is 14 residues long. CDR1 and CDR2 (germline): DFQATT, SNEGSKA (reference sequence). The DNA of the CDR3 is TGCAGTGCTAGAGGACCGGGGGTTGGCAATGAGCAGTTCTTC. As protein: CSARGPGVGNEQFF.

The J gene is TRBJ2-5, the V gene TRBV20-1; D is unclear. V shed 2 bases and J shed 3 bases, with 4 bases lying between them. Germline CDR1 and CDR2: DFQATT and SNEGSKA (reference sequence). CDR3 length: 11 residues. The CDR3 coding sequence is TGCAGTGCTAGACAAAAAGAGACCCAGTACTTC. Translation gives CSARQKETQYF.

The sample holds a few counts of this clonotype. The V call is TRBV10-3, the J call TRBJ2-2; 8 bases line up with TRBD1. Trimming removed 3 bases from V and 2 bases from J; junction bases left unmatched: 5. The CDR3 totals 16 residues. Germline V gene lookup returns CDR1 ENHRY and CDR2 SYGVKD. CDR3 sequence reads: CAISDRGLDNTGELFF. The CDR3 nucleotides are TGTGCCATCAGTGACAGGGGGCTAGACAACACCGGGGAGCTGTTTTTT.

This clonotype appeared a few times. The chain joins TRBV28 to TRBJ2-3, with TRBD2 matching 7 bases. The germline gives CDR1 MDHEN, CDR2 SYDVKM. V gave up 4 bases and J gave up 0 bases; unmatched junction bases: 7. CDR3 length: 16 amino acids. The CDR3 DNA reads as TGTGCCAGCAGTTCCGCCGGTAGCGGGAGCACAGATACGCAGTATTTT. As protein: CASSSAGSGSTDTQYF.

The chain couples TRBV10-2 to TRBJ1-1; D is uncertain. The CDR3 consists of 12 residues. Germline assignment: CDR1 WSHSY and CDR2 SAAADI. Trimming shortened V by 5 bases and J by 9 bases, and 13 bases separated the two germline ends. CDR3 sequence: CASSPPSVKAFF. Written as DNA, the CDR3 is TGCGCCAGCAGTCCGCCCTCGGTAAAAGCTTTCTTT.

This clonotype was observed a few times. The chain's CDR3 is CASSFSPLSGSGVNEQFF. The CDR3 DNA sequence: TGTGCCAGCAGCTTCAGCCCGCTCAGCGGGAGCGGCGTAAATGAGCAGTTCTTC. The chain recombines TRBV7-8 with TRBJ2-1; TRBD2 aligns across 8 bases. The CDR3 covers 18 residues. Germline CDR1 reads SGHVS; CDR2 reads FQNEAQ. The V gene end was trimmed by 3 bases and the J gene end by 7 bases; junction bases not matched to a gene: 17.

This chain links TRBV3-1 with TRBJ2-7, with TRBD2 matching 10 bases. CDR1 and CDR2 (germline): LGHDT, YNNKEL (reference sequence). J was trimmed by 2 bases and V by 4 bases; bases with no gene match: 11. This CDR3 contains 17 residues. CDR3 DNA sequence: TGTGCCAGCAGCCCCCCCGTGGGAGCGGGAGGGCCCTACGAGCAGTACTTC. Its translation is CASSPPVGAGGPYEQYF.